This note documents a single TCR beta chain sequence. The antigen remains unidentified. These data come from a study of cytomegalovirus exposure and HLA in healthy donors. Whole-study results and caveats: Accurate prediction of most subjects' HLA-A and HLA-B alleles from TCR beta sequences was reported. There were several of the most significant clusters that appeared linked to common viral pathogens in a later analysis. A later analysis linked a missense variant in DCLRE1C to the trimming of TCR beta V and J genes.

Primers for the PCR totalled 60 Vbeta and 13 Jbeta. Sequenced by immunoSEQ multiplex PCR; TCRdb stores in-frame clones only, minus some. This sample has about 97,000 clones, with 73% found just once. The CDR3 sequence is 12 residues long. Germline-derived CDR1 and CDR2 are SGHNT and YYREEE (reference sequence). V lost 0 bases and J lost 4, with 5 bases in between. This receptor was identified in a man aged 40-49 years in good health and CMV-seronegative. V gene TRBV5-4 combines with J gene TRBJ2-7; D is unclear. Sample: PBMCs. CDR3 coding DNA: TGTGCCAGCAGCTTGGGTACATACGAGCAGTACTTC. Amino acid sequence: CASSLGTYEQYF.